Below are 10 T cell receptor beta chains sequenced from a single sample in a study of Tregs in tolerant kidney transplant recipients. Profiling relied on immunoSEQ multiplex PCR, and the TCRdb table lists in-frame clones only, not all of them. The sample lists a few thousand clones; 40% to 50% were seen once. The antigens these receptors bind are not known. Sequenced sample: Tregs from blood grown in culture. Source of these receptors: a human donor in good health.

The rearrangement joins TRBV2 to TRBJ2-2, with 7 bases that match TRBD2. CDR3 length: 16 amino acids. The V and J ends lost 5 bases and 3 bases, in that order; junction bases with no gene match: 9. Germline loops: CDR1 SNHLY, CDR2 FYNNEI. This CDR3 is CASSSRSSGYTGELFF. The CDR3 DNA reads as TGTGCCAGCAGTTCCCGTTCTAGCGGTTACACCGGGGAGCTGTTTTTT.

By sample share, this clone is medium-sized (0.01 to 0.1%). The chain joins TRBV18 to TRBJ2-7, with D tentatively TRBD1 or TRBD2 (5 bases each). Germline V gene sequence: CDR1 KGHSH, CDR2 LQKENI. This CDR3 spans 13 amino acids. V was clipped by 5 bases and J by 5 bases, with 13 bases between them. The CDR3 here is CASSSNRGDEQYF. The CDR3 nucleotides are TGTGCCAGCTCATCGAACCGGGGCGACGAGCAGTACTTC. The whole variable domain, remainder taken from reference TRBV18 and TRBJ2-7, is NAGVMQNPRHLVRRRGQEARLRCSPMKGHSHVYWYRQLPEEGLKFMVYLQKENIIDESGMPKERFSAEFPKEGPSILRIQQVVRGDSAAYFCASSSNRGDEQYFGPGTRLTVT.

This clone was observed a handful of times. This chain connects TRBV6-5 to TRBJ2-6; D gene unclear. Trimming stripped 8 bases from V and 4 bases from J, with 15 bases between. The CDR3 length is 15 residues. Germline V gene sequence: CDR1 MNHEY, CDR2 SVGAGI. CDR3 sequence reads: CASGDSFRGANVLTF. CDR3 coding DNA: TGTGCCAGCGGAGACTCGTTTAGGGGGGCCAACGTCCTGACTTTC.

The chain recombines TRBV5-5 with TRBJ1-1; D possibly corresponds to TRBD1 (5 bases). Germline V CDR1 and CDR2: SGHKS, YYEKEE (reference sequence). The CDR3 contains 13 residues. Trimming took off 2 bases at V and 4 bases at J, with 9 bases between the two ends. The CDR3 is CASSFTGPTEAFF. As DNA, the CDR3 is TGTGCCAGCAGCTTTACAGGACCCACTGAAGCTTTCTTT.

The chain links TRBV19 to TRBJ2-3; 9 bases are a match to TRBD1. Trimming took 5 bases from V and 1 from J; bases not matched to a gene: 4. CDR1 and CDR2 from the germline V gene are LNHDA and SQIVND (reference sequence). The CDR3 covers 15 residues. The CDR3 DNA sequence: TGTGCCAGTAGTCTACAGGGGGCTGGCACAGATACGCAGTATTTT. Translating it yields CASSLQGAGTDTQYF.

This CDR3 reads CASSLGVLAGGETQYF. The CDR3, as DNA: TGTGCCAGCAGCTTAGGAGTCCTTGCGGGAGGGGAGACCCAGTACTTC. This chain connects TRBV11-3 to TRBJ2-5; TRBD2 matches 9 bases. The V segment lost 1 base and the J segment 5 bases; nucleotides outside the gene matches: 8. Germline V lookup: CDR1 SGHNT, CDR2 YENEEA. CDR3 length: 16 residues. The complete variable domain, with remaining parts taken from reference TRBV11-3 and TRBJ2-5, reads EAGVVQSPRYKIIEKKQPVAFWCNPISGHNTLYWYLQNLGQGPELLIRYENEEAVDDSQLPKDRFSAERLKGVDSTLKIQPAELGDSAVYLCASSLGVLAGGETQYFGPGTRLLVL.

The chain employs TRBV9 and TRBJ2-7; D perhaps matches TRBD2 (6 bases). Germline CDR1 and CDR2: SGDLS and YYNGEE. V was trimmed by 0 bases and J by 7 bases, leaving 14 bases between them. The CDR3 consists of 14 residues. This CDR3 reads CASSVGGLILEQYF. The CDR3 DNA sequence: TGTGCCAGCAGCGTAGGTGGACTAATCTTGGAGCAGTACTTC. Full variable domain (rest looked up from reference TRBV9 and TRBJ2-7): DSGVTQTPKHLITATGQRVTLRCSPRSGDLSVYWYQQSLDQGLQFLIQYYNGEERAKGNILERFSAQQFPDLHSELNLSSLELGDSALYFCASSVGGLILEQYFGPGTRLTVT.

The sample holds one count of this clone. V usage is TRBV19 and J usage is TRBJ2-3; no clear D gene. The CDR3 has 16 residues. The V and J ends lost 5 bases and 2 bases respectively, with 17 bases between them. The germline CDR1 and CDR2 sequences are LNHDA and SQIVND (reference sequence). CDR3 sequence: CASSFGRNPFTDTQYF. The CDR3 DNA follows: TGTGCCAGTAGTTTTGGCCGCAACCCCTTCACAGATACGCAGTATTTT. The variable domain in full, completed from reference TRBV19 and TRBJ2-3, reads DGGITQSPKYLFRKEGQNVTLSCEQNLNHDAMYWYRQDPGQGLRLIYYSQIVNDFQKGDIAEGYSVSREKKESFPLTVTSAQKNPTAFYLCASSFGRNPFTDTQYFGPGTRLTVL.

This sequence joins TRBV4-1 and TRBJ1-6; no reliable D call. The V gene lost 1 base and the J gene lost 5 bases, with 15 bases spanning the gap. The CDR3 spans 17 residues. Germline V gene sequence: CDR1 MGHRA, CDR2 YSYEKL. The CDR3 nucleotides read TGCGCCAGCAGCCAAGCCAGGAGGGCGGCCGATAATTCACCCCTCCACTTT. Its translation is CASSQARRAADNSPLHF.

This clone was counted between two and nine times. The V and J genes are TRBV10-1 and TRBJ2-1, with unresolved D. The CDR3 covers 15 residues. V shed 0 bases and J shed 13 bases, with 19 bases lying between them. The V gene's germline CDR1 is WNHNN and CDR2 SYGVQD (reference sequence). CDR3 DNA: TGCGCCAGCAGTGAGTCCCGGGTTTTTTCTTTTATCCAGTTCTTC. Residues: CASSESRVFSFIQFF.